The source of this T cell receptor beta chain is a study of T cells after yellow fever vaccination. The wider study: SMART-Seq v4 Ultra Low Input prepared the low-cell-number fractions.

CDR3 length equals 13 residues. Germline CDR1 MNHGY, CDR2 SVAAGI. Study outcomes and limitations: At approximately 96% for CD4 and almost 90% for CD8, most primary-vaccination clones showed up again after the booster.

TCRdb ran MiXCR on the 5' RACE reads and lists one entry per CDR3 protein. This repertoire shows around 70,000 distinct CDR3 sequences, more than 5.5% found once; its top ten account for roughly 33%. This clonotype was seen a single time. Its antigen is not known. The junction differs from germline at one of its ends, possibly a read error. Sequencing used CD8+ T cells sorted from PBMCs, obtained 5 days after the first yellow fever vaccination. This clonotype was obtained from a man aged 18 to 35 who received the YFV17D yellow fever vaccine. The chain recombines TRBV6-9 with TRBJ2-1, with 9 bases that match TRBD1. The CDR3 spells CARSFGTGNEQFF. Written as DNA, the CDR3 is TGTGCCAGGAGTTTTGGGACAGGGAATGAGCAGTTCTTC.